The 13 T cell receptor beta chains below come from one sample, sequenced in a study of shared clonotypes between healthy human individuals. The data were produced by immunoSEQ multiplex PCR, yet TCRdb's version contains in-frame clones alone and is incomplete. The sample contains 330,000 or so clones, roughly 70% of which appear only once. Input material: memory CD4+ T cells sorted from blood. Described subset: CD45RA-negative fraction. The receptors were sampled from a man aged 25 to 45 in good health.

The rearrangement links TRBV28 to TRBJ1-5; TRBD1 is a possible D gene (6 bases). Looked up from germline, CDR1 is MDHEN and CDR2 is SYDVKM. The V and J ends lost 5 bases and 6 bases respectively, with 14 bases between them. The CDR3 covers 14 residues. The CDR3 sequence is CASSLPGQFQPQHF. The DNA for the CDR3 is TGTGCCAGCAGTCTCCCGGGACAATTTCAGCCCCAGCATTTT.

The rearrangement joins TRBV25-1 to TRBJ2-7; possible D gene TRBD2, 8 bases. CDR1 is MGHDK and CDR2 is SYGVNS in the germline V gene. The CDR3 extends over 17 amino acids. V gave up 1 base and J gave up 3 bases, with 19 bases separating them. CDR3 coding DNA: TGTGCCAGCAGTGAATCGGGAGGGGGCGCATTAAACTACGAGCAGTACTTC. As protein: CASSESGGGALNYEQYF.

The V gene is TRBV9, the J gene TRBJ2-1; TRBD2 agrees at 10 bases. This CDR3 contains 15 residues. CDR1 is SGDLS and CDR2 is YYNGEE in the germline V gene. V lost 1 base to trimming and J lost 5 bases; unmatched junction nucleotides: 3. In DNA, the CDR3 is TGTGCCAGCAGCGTAACTAGCGGGAAGAACAATGAGCAGTTCTTC. It translates to CASSVTSGKNNEQFF. Drawing the rest from reference TRBV9 and TRBJ2-1, the complete variable domain is DSGVTQTPKHLITATGQRVTLRCSPRSGDLSVYWYQQSLDQGLQFLIQYYNGEERAKGNILERFSAQQFPDLHSELNLSSLELGDSALYFCASSVTSGKNNEQFFGPGTRLTVL.

CDR3 coding DNA: TGTGCCAGCAGCCTTGACTACACAGATACGCAGTATTTT. Translation gives CASSLDYTDTQYF. V and J are TRBV7-6 and TRBJ2-3; a possible D gene is TRBD2 (5 bases). CDR3 length: 13 residues. V was cut by 5 bases and J by 2 bases, with 8 bases left in between. Looked up from germline, CDR1 is SGHVS and CDR2 is FNYEAQ.

V gene TRBV20-1 combines with J gene TRBJ2-3; D is uncertain. CDR3 length: 11 residues. Germline-derived CDR1 and CDR2 are DFQATT and SNEGSKA (reference sequence). Trimming cost V 1 base and J 7 bases, with 6 bases left between them. The CDR3 sequence is CSARGANTQYF. The CDR3 coding sequence is TGCAGTGCTAGAGGGGCGAATACGCAGTATTTT.

The DNA of the CDR3 is TGCGCCAGCAGCTTGAATTATGGGACAGAAGCTTTCTTT. Translated, it gives CASSLNYGTEAFF. The J gene is TRBJ1-1, the V gene TRBV5-1; weak D call: TRBD1 (6 bases). Germline V gives CDR1 SGHRS, CDR2 YFSETQ. Trimming left V 1 base short and J 8 bases short, with 12 bases between. This CDR3 is built from 13 residues.

The genes are TRBV5-1 and TRBJ2-3, with a possible D match to TRBD2 (6 bases). V gave up 0 bases and J gave up 4 bases, with 9 bases separating them. Germline-derived CDR1 and CDR2 are SGHRS and YFSETQ. The CDR3 is 14 amino acids. The CDR3 DNA sequence: TGCGCCAGCAGCTTGGGGAGGGCATCAGATACGCAGTATTTT. It yields the protein CASSLGRASDTQYF.

V is TRBV7-3 and J is TRBJ1-2; 8 bases are shared with TRBD1. The CDR3 totals 15 residues. Per the germline V gene, CDR1 is SGHTA and CDR2 is FQGTGA. Trimming at V came to 1 base and at J to 7 bases, leaving 8 bases not matched to a gene. The CDR3 here is CASSLMAGGDGGYTF. As DNA, the CDR3 is TGTGCCAGCAGCTTAATGGCAGGGGGCGATGGTGGCTACACCTTC. Full variable domain (rest looked up from reference TRBV7-3 and TRBJ1-2): GAGVSQTPSNKVTEKGKYVELRCDPISGHTALYWYRQSLGQGPEFLIYFQGTGAADDSGLPNDRFFAVRPEGSVSTLKIQRTERGDSAVYLCASSLMAGGDGGYTFGSGTRLTVV.

The rearrangement uses TRBV7-2 and TRBJ2-7; D not resolved. CDR1 is SGHTA, CDR2 FQGNSA, per germline. CDR3 length: 13 residues. V lost 3 bases to trimming and J lost 3 bases, with 9 bases between them. CDR3 DNA sequence: TGTGCCAGCAGCTTTAGGGATGGCTACGAGCAGTACTTC. Translated, it gives CASSFRDGYEQYF. The variable domain in full, with the rest retrieved from reference TRBV7-2 and TRBJ2-7, is GAGVSQSPSNKVTEKGKDVELRCDPISGHTALYWYRQSLGQGLEFLIYFQGNSAPDKSGLPSDRFSAERTGGSVSTLTIQRTQQEDSAVYLCASSFRDGYEQYFGPGTRLTVT.

This sequence joins TRBV18 and TRBJ2-1; the match to TRBD1 covers 10 bases. The trim removed 5 bases at V and 4 bases at J, leaving 5 bases unmatched. This CDR3 contains 15 residues. Germline CDR1 is KGHSH and CDR2 is LQKENI. The CDR3 reads CASSFGTGAYNEQFF. The CDR3 DNA reads as TGTGCCAGCTCATTCGGGACAGGGGCATACAATGAGCAGTTCTTC.

This clone was observed a handful of times. This chain joins TRBV6-5 and TRBJ2-7; D is perhaps TRBD2 (6 bases). Trimming removed 5 bases at V and 6 bases at J, with 17 bases between. CDR1 is MNHEY and CDR2 is SVGAGI in the germline V gene. CDR3 size: 14 residues. The CDR3 coding sequence is TGTGCCAGCAGTCGAAGTGGGGGGTCCATCGAGCAGTACTTC. Its protein is CASSRSGGSIEQYF.

The J gene is TRBJ2-1, the V gene TRBV9; 11 bases are a match to TRBD2. Germline lookup yields CDR1 SGDLS and CDR2 YYNGEE. After removal of 0 bases from V and 3 bases from J, the junction contained 17 bases not matched to a gene. This CDR3 is built from 21 residues. In nucleotides, the CDR3 is TGTGCCAGCAGCGTAGCAGCGGGAGGGGGAAAACTAGCGGGAGTCTACAATGAGCAGTTCTTC. Translating gives CASSVAAGGGKLAGVYNEQFF. Full variable domain (remainder filled in from reference TRBV9 and TRBJ2-1): DSGVTQTPKHLITATGQRVTLRCSPRSGDLSVYWYQQSLDQGLQFLIQYYNGEERAKGNILERFSAQQFPDLHSELNLSSLELGDSALYFCASSVAAGGGKLAGVYNEQFFGPGTRLTVL.

The chain couples TRBV28 to TRBJ2-2; D call uncertain. CDR3 length: 12 amino acids. V shed 3 bases and J shed 5 bases, with 4 bases lying between them. In germline, CDR1 is MDHEN, CDR2 SYDVKM. The CDR3 is CASSLDTGELFF. CDR3 sequence (DNA): TGTGCCAGCAGTTTGGATACCGGGGAGCTGTTTTTT.